One and the same sample provided the 30 T cell receptor beta chains below, sequenced in a study of long-term antiretroviral therapy in people with HIV. Sequencing used immunoSEQ v3.0 at survey level. The protocol was immunoSEQ multiplex PCR, while the TCRdb copy is restricted to in-frame clones and leaves out a portion. This table has about 36,000 clones, about 93% appearing once. The input for sequencing was unsorted PBMCs, taken 4.1 years after starting antiretroviral therapy. The receptors were sampled from a woman aged 45-65 years with HIV.

The chain joins TRBV2 to TRBJ2-5, with D possibly TRBD1 on 6 matching bases. The ends were cut back, 5 bases at V and 9 bases at J, with 25 bases in the middle. The CDR3 contains 16 residues. The germline CDR1 and CDR2 sequences are SNHLY and FYNNEI. The CDR3 region is CASSPQRVQGISPQYF. Written as DNA, the CDR3 is TGTGCCAGCAGTCCACAACGGGTGCAGGGGATTAGTCCCCAGTACTTC.

With regard to this clone: At one of its ends the junction is not consistent with the germline gene, which may arise from a read error. The chain uses TRBV7-7 and TRBJ2-7; possibly TRBD1 for D (5 bases). Germline values: CDR1 SSHAT, CDR2 FNYEAQ (reference sequence). The CDR3 has 13 residues. For the CDR3, the DNA is TGTGCTAGCAGCTTAGACAGTCGAGCCGAGCAGTACTTC. This sequence encodes CASSLDSRAEQYF.

V and J are TRBV5-4 and TRBJ1-4, with unresolved D. This CDR3 region has 14 residues. Germline assignment: CDR1 SGHNT and CDR2 YYREEE (reference sequence). Trimming cost V 4 bases and J 0 bases, with 7 bases left between them. This chain's CDR3 is CASSADPTNEKLFF. In DNA form, the CDR3 reads TGTGCCAGCAGCGCAGACCCAACTAATGAAAAACTGTTTTTT.

J is TRBJ1-2 and V is TRBV5-4, with D unclear. V lost 0 bases to trimming and J lost 3 bases, with 6 bases between them. Per the germline V gene, CDR1 is SGHNT and CDR2 is YYREEE (reference sequence). CDR3 size: 13 residues. The CDR3 nucleotides read TGTGCCAGCAGCTTGGGGCAGGACTATGGCTACACCTTC. Translated, it gives CASSLGQDYGYTF. The full variable domain, in which reference TRBV5-4 and TRBJ1-2 provide the parts outside the CDR3, is ETGVTQSPTHLIKTRGQQVTLRCSSQSGHNTVSWYQQALGQGPQFIFQYYREEENGRGNFPPRFSGLQFPNYSSELNVNALELDDSALYLCASSLGQDYGYTFGSGTRLTVV.

This chain connects TRBV7-2 to TRBJ1-5, with D perhaps matching TRBD1 (6 bases). V was clipped by 3 bases and J by 4 bases, with 16 bases between them. This CDR3 contains 16 residues. Germline V gene data show CDR1 as SGHTA and CDR2 as FQGNSA. The chain's CDR3 is CASSFSGTPLNQPQHF. The CDR3 DNA reads as TGTGCCAGCAGCTTCTCCGGGACACCTCTTAATCAGCCCCAGCATTTT.

The CDR3 here is CASSLGTSGGANEQFF. The DNA of the CDR3 is TGTGCCAGCAGCTTAGGCACTAGCGGGGGGGCGAATGAGCAGTTCTTC. V gene TRBV11-3 combines with J gene TRBJ2-1; 13 bases are a match to TRBD2. J was trimmed by 7 bases and V by 1 base; bases with no gene match: 4. The germline V gene has CDR1 SGHNT and CDR2 YENEEA. The CDR3 sequence is 16 residues long.

The chain links TRBV16 to TRBJ1-2, with TRBD1 matching 9 bases. With V trimmed by 0 bases and J by 8 bases, 7 bases remained unmatched. The CDR3 is 15 amino acids. Per the germline V gene, CDR1 is KGHSY and CDR2 is FQNENV. The CDR3 sequence is CASSQSGQGSYGYTF. In DNA form, the CDR3 reads TGTGCCAGCAGCCAATCCGGACAGGGGTCTTACGGCTACACCTTC.

The chain carries TRBV10-3 and TRBJ1-2; 12 bases align to TRBD1. Germline V CDR1 and CDR2: ENHRY, SYGVKD. With 7 bases clipped from V and 4 bases from J, the junction kept 1 base outside the gene matches. The CDR3 runs to 13 residues. CDR3 sequence: CAIMGQGAYGYTF. As DNA, the CDR3 is TGTGCCATCATGGGACAGGGGGCCTATGGCTACACCTTC.

The rearrangement joins TRBV29-1 to TRBJ2-7; 8 nucleotides line up with TRBD1. There are 16 residues in the CDR3. The V and J ends lost 4 bases and 4 bases, in that order; junction bases with no gene match: 15. CDR1 and CDR2 from the germline V gene are SQVTM and ANQGSEA. The CDR3 DNA follows: TGCAGCGTTGGGCTTTATTCGGGGACAGGACGATACGAGCAGTACTTC. Translation gives CSVGLYSGTGRYEQYF.

V and J are TRBV7-9 and TRBJ2-1; TRBD2 aligns across 14 bases. V gave up 7 bases and J gave up 5 bases; unmatched junction bases: 7. The length of the CDR3 is 16 residues. Germline CDR1 is SEHNR and CDR2 is FQNEAQ (reference sequence). The CDR3 loop is CASILTGLAGDNEQFF. In DNA form, the CDR3 reads TGTGCCAGCATCCTTACGGGACTAGCGGGAGACAATGAGCAGTTCTTC.

The chain employs TRBV5-6 and TRBJ1-1; 7 bases align to TRBD1. Germline CDR1 reads SGHDT; CDR2 reads YYEEEE. V gave up 0 bases and J gave up 1 base; unmatched junction bases: 3. This CDR3 has 15 residues. CDR3 region: CASSLVRGENTEAFF. The DNA of the CDR3 is TGTGCCAGCAGCTTGGTCAGGGGGGAGAACACTGAAGCTTTCTTT. The variable domain in full, completed from reference TRBV5-6 and TRBJ1-1, reads DAGVTQSPTHLIKTRGQQVTLRCSPKSGHDTVSWYQQALGQGPQFIFQYYEEEERQRGNFPDRFSGHQFPNYSSELNVNALLLGDSALYLCASSLVRGENTEAFFGQGTRLTVV.

The chain links TRBV25-1 to TRBJ2-7; D is uncertain. Germline V lookup: CDR1 MGHDK, CDR2 SYGVNS. The CDR3 totals 16 residues. Trimming stripped 0 bases from V and 4 bases from J, with 16 bases between. Here the CDR3 DNA reads TGTGCCAGCAGTGAATATGGGTTTAAGGGCAATTACGAGCAGTACTTC. This translates into CASSEYGFKGNYEQYF.

This chain uses TRBV6-1 with TRBJ2-3; 9 bases align to TRBD1. The V segment lost 7 bases and the J segment 4 bases; nucleotides outside the gene matches: 6. The germline V gene has CDR1 MNHNS and CDR2 SASEGT. The CDR3 contains 14 residues. The CDR3 region is CASIRDRVSDTQYF. The CDR3 DNA reads TGTGCCAGCATCCGGGACAGGGTTTCAGATACGCAGTATTTT.

The chain recombines TRBV7-8 with TRBJ2-5; D is unclear. The CDR3 runs 11 residues. The V gene's germline CDR1 is SGHVS and CDR2 FQNEAQ. The V gene lost 5 bases and the J gene lost 3 bases, with 4 bases spanning the gap. CDR3 protein: CASSAKETQYF. The CDR3, as DNA: TGTGCCAGCAGCGCGAAAGAGACCCAGTACTTC.

The chain carries TRBV30 and TRBJ2-5, with TRBD1 matching 10 bases. Germline CDR1 GTSNPN, CDR2 SVGIG (reference sequence). The CDR3 is 14 amino acids. The J segment lost 4 bases and the V segment lost 5 bases, leaving 7 bases of the junction unmatched. The CDR3 spells CAWAGTGVGETQYF. CDR3 DNA: TGTGCCTGGGCCGGGACAGGGGTAGGAGAGACCCAGTACTTC. Full variable domain (remainder filled in from reference TRBV30 and TRBJ2-5): SQTIHQWPATLVQPVGSPLSLECTVEGTSNPNLYWYRQAAGRGLQLLFYSVGIGQISSEVPQNLSASRPQDRQFILSSKKLLLSDSGFYLCAWAGTGVGETQYFGPGTRLLVL.

V is TRBV29-1 and J is TRBJ1-2; TRBD1 agrees at 7 bases. The junction had 10 bases not matched to a gene; V was cut back by 6 bases and J by 3 bases. The V gene's germline CDR1 is SQVTM and CDR2 ANQGSEA. CDR3 length: 14 residues. The CDR3 loop is CSVSGGGDHYGYTF. The CDR3 DNA reads TGCAGCGTCTCGGGAGGGGGCGACCACTATGGCTACACCTTC.

V and J are TRBV7-2 and TRBJ1-2; the match to TRBD1 covers 7 bases. The junction had 3 bases not matched to a gene; V was cut back by 5 bases and J by 3 bases. The CDR3 extends over 13 amino acids. Germline CDR1 is SGHTA and CDR2 is FQGNSA. CDR3: CASSPTGDYGYTF. CDR3 coding DNA: TGTGCCAGCAGCCCTACAGGGGACTATGGCTACACCTTC.

CDR3 bases: TGTGCCACCAGCAGAGATAGGACAGGGATAGAGCAGTACTTC. It specifies CATSRDRTGIEQYF. The chain has TRBV15 and TRBJ2-7, with 8 bases aligning to TRBD1. The J segment lost 7 bases and the V segment lost 0 bases, leaving 5 bases of the junction unmatched. The CDR3 spans 14 residues. The germline CDR1 and CDR2 sequences are LNHNV and YYDKDF (reference sequence).

This chain joins TRBV5-1 and TRBJ2-5; TRBD2 aligns across 8 bases. Germline V CDR1 and CDR2: SGHRS, YFSETQ. V was clipped by 4 bases and J by 2 bases; unmatched bases: 7. There are 15 residues in the CDR3. The CDR3 DNA follows: TGCGCCAGCAGCCGGGGGAGCGGGGGACAAGAGACCCAGTACTTC. Residues: CASSRGSGGQETQYF.

The sample holds one count of this clone. This chain joins TRBV2 and TRBJ1-4, with unresolved D. Deletions cut 5 bases from V and 4 bases from J, with 11 bases between. Per germline, CDR1 SNHLY and CDR2 FYNNEI. The CDR3 extends over 14 amino acids. The DNA of the CDR3 is TGTGCCAGCAGTAGCGGCACCTTTAATGAAAAACTGTTTTTT. Protein sequence: CASSSGTFNEKLFF.

The chain uses TRBV4-1 and TRBJ2-3, with unresolved D. Germline loops: CDR1 MGHRA, CDR2 YSYEKL. The V end lost 0 bases, the J end lost 0 bases, and 10 bases lay between the germline ends. CDR3 length: 16 residues. The CDR3 nucleotides are TGCGCCAGCAGCCAAGACCCCGACACTAGCACAGATACGCAGTATTTT. Translation: CASSQDPDTSTDTQYF.

This clone was recorded a few times. CDR3 amino acids: CASSPGGVGNQPQHF. The CDR3 coding sequence is TGTGCCAGCAGCCCTGGGGGGGTAGGCAATCAGCCCCAGCATTTT. The V gene is TRBV7-6, the J gene TRBJ1-5, with TRBD1 as a possible D gene (5 bases). The germline V gene has CDR1 SGHVS and CDR2 FNYEAQ. Trimming left V 5 bases short and J 2 bases short, with 13 bases between. The CDR3 contains 15 residues.

The chain carries TRBV5-6 and TRBJ2-7; the match to TRBD1 covers 8 bases. Per the germline V gene, CDR1 is SGHDT and CDR2 is YYEEEE. Trimming at V came to 4 bases and at J to 2 bases, leaving 2 bases not matched to a gene. This CDR3 spans 13 amino acids. As DNA, the CDR3 is TGTGCCAGCAGCCCGACAGGGGCCTACGAGCAGTACTTC. It specifies CASSPTGAYEQYF.

The chain combines TRBV5-6 with TRBJ1-6; D unresolved. The germline V gene has CDR1 SGHDT and CDR2 YYEEEE. CDR3 length: 14 residues. The ends were cut back, 0 bases at V and 5 bases at J, with 6 bases in the middle. CDR3 coding DNA: TGTGCCAGCAGCTTGGACGGTGATAATTCACCCCTCCACTTT. This translates into CASSLDGDNSPLHF.

The chain carries TRBV11-3 and TRBJ2-3; no definite D call. The CDR3 runs to 15 residues. The germline CDR1 and CDR2 sequences are SGHNT and YENEEA. Trimming removed 5 bases at V and 0 bases at J, with 12 bases between. CDR3 nucleotide sequence: TGTGCCAGCAGCCCCCAGTCCTCTAGCACAGATACGCAGTATTTT. It specifies CASSPQSSSTDTQYF.

This chain links TRBV2 with TRBJ2-1; 10 positions match TRBD2. The V and J ends lost 5 bases and 3 bases, in that order; junction bases with no gene match: 4. The CDR3 is 15 residues long. CDR1 is SNHLY, CDR2 FYNNEI, per germline. The CDR3 bases are TGTGCCAGCAGTCTATCTAGCGGGGGCTACAATGAGCAGTTCTTC. Protein product: CASSLSSGGYNEQFF.

The rearrangement uses TRBV2 and TRBJ1-2; D may be TRBD1 (6 bases). Germline assignment: CDR1 SNHLY and CDR2 FYNNEI. The V gene lost 5 bases and the J gene lost 0 bases, with 10 bases spanning the gap. The CDR3 has 14 amino acids. In DNA, the CDR3 is TGTGCCAGCAGTCCTAGACAGGCTAACTATGGCTACACCTTC. Its translation: CASSPRQANYGYTF.

The rearrangement uses TRBV12-5 and TRBJ1-1; TRBD1 aligns across 7 bases. From germline, CDR1 is LGHNT and CDR2 FRNRAP. With 0 bases clipped from V and 4 bases from J, the junction kept 11 bases outside the gene matches. The CDR3 length is 17 residues. CDR3 nucleotide sequence: TGTGCTAGTGGTTTGGTAGTTGTAAAGGGGGCGACCACTGAAGCTTTCTTT. Translation: CASGLVVVKGATTEAFF.

This clone was seen a few times. This sequence joins TRBV4-3 and TRBJ2-5; D is unclear. The CDR3 spans 13 residues. With 4 bases removed from V and 5 bases from J, the gap between germline ends came to 11 bases. CDR1 is LGHNA, CDR2 YSLEER, per germline. Here the CDR3 reads CASSRVRSETQYF. DNA of the CDR3: TGCGCCAGCAGCCGAGTCAGGTCGGAGACCCAGTACTTC.

The chain recombines TRBV7-2 with TRBJ2-2, with D perhaps TRBD2 (6 bases). Germline V gene data show CDR1 as SGHTA and CDR2 as FQGNSA. CDR3 size: 16 residues. Trimming pared 4 bases from V and 5 bases from J, leaving 17 bases between. CDR3 region: CASSYLGGLSTGELFF. CDR3 bases: TGTGCCAGCAGCTATTTGGGTGGACTATCTACCGGGGAGCTGTTTTTT. Full variable domain (outside the CDR3, taken from reference TRBV7-2 and TRBJ2-2): GAGVSQSPSNKVTEKGKDVELRCDPISGHTALYWYRQSLGQGLEFLIYFQGNSAPDKSGLPSDRFSAERTGGSVSTLTIQRTQQEDSAVYLCASSYLGGLSTGELFFGEGSRLTVL.